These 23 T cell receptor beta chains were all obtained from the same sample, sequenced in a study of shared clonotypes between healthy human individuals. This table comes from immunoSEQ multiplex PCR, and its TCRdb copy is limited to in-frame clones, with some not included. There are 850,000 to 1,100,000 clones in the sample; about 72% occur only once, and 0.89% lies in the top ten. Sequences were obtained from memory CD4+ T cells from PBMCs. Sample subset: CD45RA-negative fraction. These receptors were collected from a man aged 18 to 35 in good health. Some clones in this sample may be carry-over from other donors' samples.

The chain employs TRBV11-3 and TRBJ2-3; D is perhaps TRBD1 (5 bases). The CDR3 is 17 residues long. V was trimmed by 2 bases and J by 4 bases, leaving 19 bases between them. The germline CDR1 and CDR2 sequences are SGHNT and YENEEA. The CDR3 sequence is CASSLKGGQIGADTQYF. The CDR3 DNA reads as TGTGCCAGCAGCTTAAAGGGCGGACAAATTGGGGCAGATACGCAGTATTTT.

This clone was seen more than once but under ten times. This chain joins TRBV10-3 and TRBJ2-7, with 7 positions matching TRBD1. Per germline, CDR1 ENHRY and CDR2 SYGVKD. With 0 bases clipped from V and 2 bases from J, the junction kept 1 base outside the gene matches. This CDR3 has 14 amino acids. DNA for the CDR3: TGTGCCATCAGTGAGTCGACAGGGACCTACGAGCAGTACTTC. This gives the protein CAISESTGTYEQYF.

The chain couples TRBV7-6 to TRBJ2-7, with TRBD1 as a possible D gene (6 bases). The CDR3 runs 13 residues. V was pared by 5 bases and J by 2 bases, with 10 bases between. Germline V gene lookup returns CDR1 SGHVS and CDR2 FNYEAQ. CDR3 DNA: TGTGCCAGCAGCCCCGGACAGACCTACGAGCAGTACTTC. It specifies CASSPGQTYEQYF.

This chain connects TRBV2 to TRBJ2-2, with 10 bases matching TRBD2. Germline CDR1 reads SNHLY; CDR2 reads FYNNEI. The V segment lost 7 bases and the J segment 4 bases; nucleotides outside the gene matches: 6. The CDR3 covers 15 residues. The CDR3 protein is CASTEREGRTGELFF. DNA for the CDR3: TGTGCCAGCACCGAGCGGGAGGGACGCACCGGGGAGCTGTTTTTT.

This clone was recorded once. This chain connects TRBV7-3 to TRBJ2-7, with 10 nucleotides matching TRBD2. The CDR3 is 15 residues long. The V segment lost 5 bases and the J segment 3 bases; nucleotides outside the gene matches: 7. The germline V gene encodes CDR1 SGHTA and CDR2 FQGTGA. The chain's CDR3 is CASSITGTSDYEQYF. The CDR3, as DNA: TGTGCCAGCAGCATCACCGGGACTAGCGACTACGAGCAGTACTTC.

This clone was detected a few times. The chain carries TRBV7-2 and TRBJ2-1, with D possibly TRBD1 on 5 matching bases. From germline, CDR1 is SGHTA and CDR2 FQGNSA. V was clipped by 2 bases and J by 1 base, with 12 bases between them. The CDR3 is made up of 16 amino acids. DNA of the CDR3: TGTGCCAGCAGCTTAAGGGGTACCGGGTCCTACAATGAGCAGTTCTTC. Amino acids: CASSLRGTGSYNEQFF.

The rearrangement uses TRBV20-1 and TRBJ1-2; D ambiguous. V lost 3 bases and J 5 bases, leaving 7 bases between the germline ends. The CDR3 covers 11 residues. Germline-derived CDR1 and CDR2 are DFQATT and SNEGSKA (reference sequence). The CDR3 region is CSASPSYGYTF. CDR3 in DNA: TGCAGTGCTAGCCCCAGTTATGGCTACACCTTC.

The CDR3 DNA sequence: TGTGCCAGCAGACAGACAATATCGAACACCGGGGAGCTGTTTTTT. Translation gives CASRQTISNTGELFF. The chain has TRBV5-6 and TRBJ2-2; D is ambiguous. V was clipped by 5 bases and J by 0 bases, with 11 bases between them. The germline gives CDR1 SGHDT, CDR2 YYEEEE. The CDR3 length is 15 residues. Based on the CDR3 plus reference TRBV5-6 and TRBJ2-2, the full variable domain is DAGVTQSPTHLIKTRGQQVTLRCSPKSGHDTVSWYQQALGQGPQFIFQYYEEEERQRGNFPDRFSGHQFPNYSSELNVNALLLGDSALYLCASRQTISNTGELFFGEGSRLTVL.

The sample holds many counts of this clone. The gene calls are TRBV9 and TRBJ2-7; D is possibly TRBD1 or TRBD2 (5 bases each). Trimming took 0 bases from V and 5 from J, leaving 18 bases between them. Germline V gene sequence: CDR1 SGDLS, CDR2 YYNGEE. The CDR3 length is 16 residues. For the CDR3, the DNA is TGTGCCAGCAGCGTAGCTGGTGGGACCCCAACCCACGAGCAGTACTTC. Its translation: CASSVAGGTPTHEQYF.

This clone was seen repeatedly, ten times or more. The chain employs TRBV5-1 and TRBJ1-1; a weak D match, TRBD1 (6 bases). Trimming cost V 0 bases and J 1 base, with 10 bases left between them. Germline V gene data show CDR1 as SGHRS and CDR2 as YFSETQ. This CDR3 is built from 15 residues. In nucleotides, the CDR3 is TGCGCCAGCAGCTTGGACAGGGCCGCGAACACTGAAGCTTTCTTT. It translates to CASSLDRAANTEAFF.

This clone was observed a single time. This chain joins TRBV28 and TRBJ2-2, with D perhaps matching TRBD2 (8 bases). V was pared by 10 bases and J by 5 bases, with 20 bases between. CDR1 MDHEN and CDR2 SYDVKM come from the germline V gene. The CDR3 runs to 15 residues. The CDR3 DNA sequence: TGTGCCATCCCCAGGGGGACTAGTGGTACCGGGGAGCTGTTTTTT. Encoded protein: CAIPRGTSGTGELFF.

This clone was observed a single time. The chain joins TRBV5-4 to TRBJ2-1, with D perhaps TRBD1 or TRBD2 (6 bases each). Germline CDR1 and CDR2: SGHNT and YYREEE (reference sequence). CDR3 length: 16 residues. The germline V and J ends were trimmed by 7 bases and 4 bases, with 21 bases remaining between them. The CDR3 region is CASALGQGRSYNEQFF. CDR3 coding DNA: TGTGCCAGCGCCCTGGGTCAGGGGAGGTCTTACAATGAGCAGTTCTTC.

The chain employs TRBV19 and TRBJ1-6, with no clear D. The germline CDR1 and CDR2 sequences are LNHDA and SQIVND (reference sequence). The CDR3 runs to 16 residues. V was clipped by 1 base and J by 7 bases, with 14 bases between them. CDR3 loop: CASSIGAPRGNSPLHF. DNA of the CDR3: TGTGCCAGTAGTATAGGGGCGCCGCGGGGAAATTCACCCCTCCACTTT.

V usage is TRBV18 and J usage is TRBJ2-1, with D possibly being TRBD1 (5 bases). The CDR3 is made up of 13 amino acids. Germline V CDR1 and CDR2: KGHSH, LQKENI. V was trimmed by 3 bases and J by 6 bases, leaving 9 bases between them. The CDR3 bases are TGTGCCAGCTCACCGACAGCGCTCAATGAGCAGTTCTTC. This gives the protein CASSPTALNEQFF.

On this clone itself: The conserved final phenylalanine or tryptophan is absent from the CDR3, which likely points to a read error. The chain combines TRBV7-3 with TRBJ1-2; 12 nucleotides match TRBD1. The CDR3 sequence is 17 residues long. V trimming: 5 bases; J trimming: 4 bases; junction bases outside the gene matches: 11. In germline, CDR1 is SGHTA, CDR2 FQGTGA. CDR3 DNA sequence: TGTGCCAGCAGCGAGCACCCCGGGACAGGGGGCTTCTATGGCTACACCCTC. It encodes CASSEHPGTGGFYGYTL.

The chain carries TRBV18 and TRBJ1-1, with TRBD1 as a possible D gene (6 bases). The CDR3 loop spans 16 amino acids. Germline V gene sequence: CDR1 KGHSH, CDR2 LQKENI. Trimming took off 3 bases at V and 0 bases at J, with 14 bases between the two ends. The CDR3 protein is CASSPLLGALNTEAFF. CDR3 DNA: TGTGCCAGCTCACCCCTCTTGGGGGCACTGAACACTGAAGCTTTCTTT.

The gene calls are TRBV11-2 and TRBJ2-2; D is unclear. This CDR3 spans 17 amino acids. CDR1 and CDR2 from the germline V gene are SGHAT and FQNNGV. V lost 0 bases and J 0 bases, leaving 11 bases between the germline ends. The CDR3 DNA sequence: TGTGCCAGCAGCTTAGATAGAATCCAGGCGAACACCGGGGAGCTGTTTTTT. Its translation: CASSLDRIQANTGELFF.

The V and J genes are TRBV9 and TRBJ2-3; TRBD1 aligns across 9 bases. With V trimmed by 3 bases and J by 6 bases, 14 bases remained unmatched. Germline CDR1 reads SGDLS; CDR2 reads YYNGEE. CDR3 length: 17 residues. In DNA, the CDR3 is TGTGCCAGCAGCGGGCCTTCCGGGACAGGGAATCGGGATACGCAGTATTTT. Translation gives CASSGPSGTGNRDTQYF.

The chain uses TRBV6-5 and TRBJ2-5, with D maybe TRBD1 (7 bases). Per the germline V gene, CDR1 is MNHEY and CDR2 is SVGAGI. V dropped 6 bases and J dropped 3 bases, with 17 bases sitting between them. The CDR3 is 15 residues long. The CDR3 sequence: CASRAAGQNKETQYF. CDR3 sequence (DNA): TGTGCCAGCAGGGCCGCGGGACAGAATAAAGAGACCCAGTACTTC.

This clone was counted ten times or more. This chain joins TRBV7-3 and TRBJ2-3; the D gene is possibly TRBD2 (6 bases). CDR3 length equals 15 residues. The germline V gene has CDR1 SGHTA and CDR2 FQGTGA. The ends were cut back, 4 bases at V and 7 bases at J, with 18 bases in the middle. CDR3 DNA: TGTGCCAGCAGCTCCCTCGGCGGGAAAGGGAATACGCAGTATTTT. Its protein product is CASSSLGGKGNTQYF.

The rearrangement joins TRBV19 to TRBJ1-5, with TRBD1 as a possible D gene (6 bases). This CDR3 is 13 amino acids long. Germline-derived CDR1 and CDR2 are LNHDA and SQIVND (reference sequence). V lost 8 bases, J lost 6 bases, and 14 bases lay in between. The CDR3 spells CASAGAGGQPQHF. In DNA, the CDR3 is TGTGCCAGTGCAGGGGCTGGTGGTCAGCCCCAGCATTTT.

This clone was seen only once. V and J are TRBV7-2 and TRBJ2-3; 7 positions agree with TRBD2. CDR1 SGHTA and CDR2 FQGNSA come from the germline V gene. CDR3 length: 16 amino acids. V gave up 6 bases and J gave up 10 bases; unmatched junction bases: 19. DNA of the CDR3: TGTGCCAGCAGGCCCGGTGCTAGCGGTCTAATGGTTGCGCAGTATTTT. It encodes CASRPGASGLMVAQYF. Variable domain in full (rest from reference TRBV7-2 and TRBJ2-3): GAGVSQSPSNKVTEKGKDVELRCDPISGHTALYWYRQSLGQGLEFLIYFQGNSAPDKSGLPSDRFSAERTGGSVSTLTIQRTQQEDSAVYLCASRPGASGLMVAQYFGPGTRLTVL.

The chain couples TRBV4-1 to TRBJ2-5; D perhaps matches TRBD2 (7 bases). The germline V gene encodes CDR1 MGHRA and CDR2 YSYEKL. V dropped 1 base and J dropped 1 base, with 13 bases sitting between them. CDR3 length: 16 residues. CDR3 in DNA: TGCGCCAGCAGCCAAGGTCAGGGAGGGGGCCAAGAGACCCAGTACTTC. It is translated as CASSQGQGGGQETQYF.